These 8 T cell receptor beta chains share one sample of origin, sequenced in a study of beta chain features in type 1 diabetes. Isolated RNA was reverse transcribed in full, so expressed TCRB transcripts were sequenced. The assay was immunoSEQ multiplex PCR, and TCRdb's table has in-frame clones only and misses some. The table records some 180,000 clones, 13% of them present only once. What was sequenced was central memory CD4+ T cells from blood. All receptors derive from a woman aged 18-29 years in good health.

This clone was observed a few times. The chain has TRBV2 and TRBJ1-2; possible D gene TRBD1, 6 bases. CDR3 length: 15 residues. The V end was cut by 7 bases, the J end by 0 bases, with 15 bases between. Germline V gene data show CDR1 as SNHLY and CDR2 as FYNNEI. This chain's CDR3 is CASNREQGANYGYTF. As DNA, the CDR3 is TGTGCCAGCAACCGAGAACAGGGCGCTAACTATGGCTACACCTTC.

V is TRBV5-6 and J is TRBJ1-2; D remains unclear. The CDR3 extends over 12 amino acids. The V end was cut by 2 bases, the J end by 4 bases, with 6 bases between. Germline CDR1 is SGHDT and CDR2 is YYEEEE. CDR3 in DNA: TGTGCCAGCAGCTTAGCGTCCTATGGCTACACCTTC. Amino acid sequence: CASSLASYGYTF.

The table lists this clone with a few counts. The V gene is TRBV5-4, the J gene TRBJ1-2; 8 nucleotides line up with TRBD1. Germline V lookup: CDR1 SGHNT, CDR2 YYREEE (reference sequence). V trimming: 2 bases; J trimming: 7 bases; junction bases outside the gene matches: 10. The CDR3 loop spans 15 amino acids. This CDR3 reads CASSFSSRGLFGYTF. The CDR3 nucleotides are TGTGCCAGCAGCTTCAGCTCCAGGGGGCTATTTGGCTACACCTTC.

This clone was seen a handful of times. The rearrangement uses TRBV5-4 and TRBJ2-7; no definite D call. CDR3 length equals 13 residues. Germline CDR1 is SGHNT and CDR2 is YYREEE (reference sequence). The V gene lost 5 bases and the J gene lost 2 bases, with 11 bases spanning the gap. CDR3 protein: CASSQYMTYEQYF. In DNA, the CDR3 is TGTGCCAGCAGTCAATACATGACCTACGAGCAGTACTTC.

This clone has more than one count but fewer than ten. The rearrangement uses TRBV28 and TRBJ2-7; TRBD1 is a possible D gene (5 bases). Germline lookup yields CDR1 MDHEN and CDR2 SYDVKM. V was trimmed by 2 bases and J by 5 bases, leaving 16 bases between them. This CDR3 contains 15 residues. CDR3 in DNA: TGTGCCAGCAGTTTAACCCCTAGGGGCGGCGACGAGCAGTACTTC. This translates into CASSLTPRGGDEQYF.

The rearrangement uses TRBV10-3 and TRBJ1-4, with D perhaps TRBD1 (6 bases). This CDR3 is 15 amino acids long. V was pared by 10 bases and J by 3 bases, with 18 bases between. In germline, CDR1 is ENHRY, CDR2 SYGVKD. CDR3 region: CATANDRSPNEKLFF. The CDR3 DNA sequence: TGTGCCACCGCCAATGACAGGTCCCCTAATGAAAAACTGTTTTTT.

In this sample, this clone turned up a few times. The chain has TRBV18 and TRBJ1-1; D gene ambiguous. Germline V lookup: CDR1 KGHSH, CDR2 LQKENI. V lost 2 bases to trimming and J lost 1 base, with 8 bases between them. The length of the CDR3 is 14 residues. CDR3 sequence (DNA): TGTGCCAGCTCACCAAACGCACAGAACACTGAAGCTTTCTTT. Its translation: CASSPNAQNTEAFF.

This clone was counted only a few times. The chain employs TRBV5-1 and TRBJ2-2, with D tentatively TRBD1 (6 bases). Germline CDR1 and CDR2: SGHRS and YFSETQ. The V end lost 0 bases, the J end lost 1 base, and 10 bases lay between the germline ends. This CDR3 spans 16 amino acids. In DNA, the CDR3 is TGCGCCAGCAGCTTGGAACCGGGACAGAACACCGGGGAGCTGTTTTTT. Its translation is CASSLEPGQNTGELFF.